This passage covers 24 T cell receptor beta chains from one sample sequenced in a study of cytomegalovirus exposure and HLA in healthy donors. PCR was performed using 60 Vbeta and 13 Jbeta primers. Profiling relied on immunoSEQ multiplex PCR, and the TCRdb table lists in-frame clones only, not all of them. Its clone listing holds approximately 140,000 clones. Sequencing was performed on PBMCs. Receptors originate from a middle-aged woman in good health and CMV-seronegative.

The chain uses TRBV6-6 and TRBJ2-3, with TRBD2 as a possible D gene (5 bases). The CDR3 covers 16 residues. Trimming left V 7 bases short and J 4 bases short, with 21 bases between. Per the germline V gene, CDR1 is MNHNY and CDR2 is SVGAGI (reference sequence). The CDR3 DNA reads as TGTGCCAGCACCGAACCTTTCCGGGGTGTGGCAGATACGCAGTATTTT. Translating it yields CASTEPFRGVADTQYF.

The CDR3 protein is CASGLGQGGNTEAFF. The CDR3, as DNA: TGTGCTAGTGGTTTGGGACAGGGTGGGAACACTGAAGCTTTCTTT. V gene TRBV12-5 combines with J gene TRBJ1-1, with 7 bases that match TRBD1. CDR3 size: 15 residues. Germline lookup yields CDR1 LGHNT and CDR2 FRNRAP. The V segment lost 1 base and the J segment 1 base; nucleotides outside the gene matches: 3.

This chain links TRBV29-1 with TRBJ2-1, with TRBD1 matching 8 bases. This CDR3 has 12 residues. CDR1 SQVTM and CDR2 ANQGSEA come from the germline V gene. With 6 bases clipped from V and 6 bases from J, the junction kept 4 bases outside the gene matches. CDR3 nucleotide sequence: TGCAGCGTATGGACAGGGCCCAATGAGCAGTTCTTC. It translates to CSVWTGPNEQFF.

V is TRBV6-1 and J is TRBJ2-7; possible D gene TRBD2, 6 bases. The V gene lost 6 bases and the J gene lost 3 bases, with 9 bases spanning the gap. Germline CDR1 MNHNS, CDR2 SASEGT. The CDR3 has 12 residues. The CDR3 spells CASSREDYEQYF. The CDR3 DNA reads as TGTGCCAGCAGCAGGGAGGACTACGAGCAGTACTTC.

A remark on this clone: Other DNA sequences within the sample encode an identical CDR3. The chain combines TRBV15 with TRBJ1-1; D is undetermined. CDR1 and CDR2 from the germline V gene are LNHNV and YYDKDF (reference sequence). The length of the CDR3 is 13 residues. V lost 0 bases and J lost 5, with 7 bases in between. As DNA, the CDR3 is TGTGCCACCAGCAGAGATTCGAGGACTGAAGCTTTCTTT. Translated, it gives CATSRDSRTEAFF.

The chain recombines TRBV7-3 with TRBJ1-4, with D possibly matching TRBD1 (6 bases). Germline loops: CDR1 SGHTA, CDR2 FQGTGA. The CDR3 is made up of 17 amino acids. Trimming took 4 bases from V and 2 from J, leaving 17 bases between them. CDR3 sequence reads: CASSSRLRTDTNEKLFF. CDR3 nucleotides: TGTGCCAGCAGCTCCCGTCTAAGGACAGATACTAATGAAAAACTGTTTTTT.

This chain joins TRBV21-1 and TRBJ2-7; TRBD1 is taken as the D call from the table, unchecked against the DNA. TRBV21-1 corresponds to a pseudogene. This CDR3 is 15 amino acids long. CDR3 sequence (DNA): TGTGCCAGCAGCAAAGCCCTGGACAGGACCTACGAGCAGTACGTC. Translation gives CASSKALDRTYEQYV.

The gene calls are TRBV5-1 and TRBJ2-3, with D maybe TRBD2 (5 bases). This CDR3 spans 14 amino acids. From germline, CDR1 is SGHRS and CDR2 YFSETQ. V dropped 2 bases and J dropped 0 bases, with 7 bases sitting between them. The CDR3 spells CASSFSASTDTQYF. The CDR3 coding sequence is TGCGCCAGCAGCTTTAGCGCTAGCACAGATACGCAGTATTTT. Full variable domain (outside the CDR3, taken from reference TRBV5-1 and TRBJ2-3): KAGVTQTPRYLIKTRGQQVTLSCSPISGHRSVSWYQQTPGQGLQFLFEYFSETQRNKGNFPGRFSGRQFSNSRSEMNVSTLELGDSALYLCASSFSASTDTQYFGPGTRLTVL.

The J gene is TRBJ1-5, the V gene TRBV6-6; TRBD1 is a possible D gene (6 bases). The CDR3 consists of 15 residues. V was clipped by 5 bases and J by 4 bases, with 15 bases between them. Germline lookup yields CDR1 MNHNY and CDR2 SVGAGI (reference sequence). The CDR3 nucleotides read TGTGCCAGCAGTAGAATTCGGGACACAAATCAGCCCCAGCATTTT. Protein: CASSRIRDTNQPQHF.

The V gene is TRBV23-1, the J gene TRBJ1-1; 7 bases fit TRBD1. TRBV23-1 is annotated as an ORF whose role is uncertain. The CDR3 is 17 amino acids. The ends lost 8 bases at V and 3 bases at J; junction bases unmatched: 18. In DNA form, the CDR3 reads TGCGCCAGCGGTATTGGCAGGGGGAAATTAGGGGACACTGAAGCTTTCTTT. Protein product: CASGIGRGKLGDTEAFF.

The rearrangement joins TRBV4-1 to TRBJ1-1, with no clear D. Per germline, CDR1 MGHRA and CDR2 YSYEKL. The germline V and J ends were trimmed by 5 bases and 1 base, with 5 bases remaining between them. The length of the CDR3 is 12 residues. In DNA, the CDR3 is TGCGCCAGCAGCTCGGGGAACACTGAAGCTTTCTTT. Its translation: CASSSGNTEAFF.

The V gene is TRBV27, the J gene TRBJ2-1; a weak D match, TRBD2 (6 bases). V was trimmed by 4 bases and J by 0 bases, leaving 16 bases between them. This CDR3 region has 17 residues. Germline lookup yields CDR1 MNHEY and CDR2 SMNVEV (reference sequence). For the CDR3, the DNA is TGTGCCAGCAGTTCCCTGGCGGGCGGGGTCTCCTACAATGAGCAGTTCTTC. Translated, it gives CASSSLAGGVSYNEQFF.

The chain is built from TRBV9 and TRBJ1-1; 7 nucleotides agree with TRBD1. V was pared by 0 bases and J by 4 bases, with 3 bases of the junction left unmatched. This CDR3 region has 14 residues. Germline V gene sequence: CDR1 SGDLS, CDR2 YYNGEE. For the CDR3, the DNA is TGTGCCAGCAGCGTAGTGTCAGGGGGCACTGAAGCTTTCTTT. Protein sequence: CASSVVSGGTEAFF.

This chain links TRBV2 with TRBJ2-5, with D hard to call. Germline V gives CDR1 SNHLY, CDR2 FYNNEI. Deletions cut 5 bases from V and 2 bases from J, with 12 bases between. This CDR3 is built from 14 residues. The CDR3 here is CASSPFGLQETQYF. The DNA of the CDR3 is TGTGCCAGCAGTCCCTTTGGCTTGCAAGAGACCCAGTACTTC.

The chain joins TRBV15 to TRBJ1-2, with 9 bases fitting TRBD1. V shed 3 bases and J 5 bases; nucleotides not matched to a gene: 7. Germline CDR1 and CDR2: LNHNV and YYDKDF (reference sequence). The CDR3 runs to 15 residues. CDR3 nucleotide sequence: TGTGCCACCAGCAGGCTATTACAGGGGGCATATGGCTACACCTTC. This sequence encodes CATSRLLQGAYGYTF. Together with reference TRBV15 and TRBJ1-2, the CDR3 gives the full variable domain: DAMVIQNPRYQVTQFGKPVTLSCSQTLNHNVMYWYQQKSSQAPKLLFHYYDKDFNNEADTPDNFQSRRPNTSFCFLDIRSPGLGDTAMYLCATSRLLQGAYGYTFGSGTRLTVV.

This chain uses TRBV7-8 with TRBJ1-4; D perhaps matches TRBD1 (6 bases). Per the germline V gene, CDR1 is SGHVS and CDR2 is FQNEAQ. This CDR3 has 16 amino acids. V shed 0 bases and J shed 7 bases, with 15 bases lying between them. CDR3: CASSLAGRTVGEKLFF. The DNA of the CDR3 is TGTGCCAGCAGCTTAGCAGGAAGGACAGTTGGTGAAAAACTGTTTTTT.

V is TRBV6-1 and J is TRBJ2-1, with a weak D call TRBD2 (6 bases). Trimming left V 11 bases short and J 9 bases short, with 11 bases between. Germline assignment: CDR1 MNHNS and CDR2 SASEGT. The CDR3 runs 10 residues. The CDR3 DNA reads TGTGCCTACGGAGGGGTTGAGCAGTTCTTC. This gives the protein CAYGGVEQFF.

J is TRBJ1-5 and V is TRBV29-1; 7 bases are shared with TRBD1. The V gene end was trimmed by 7 bases and the J gene end by 4 bases; junction bases not matched to a gene: 4. Germline loops: CDR1 SQVTM, CDR2 ANQGSEA. The CDR3 runs 12 residues. CDR3 bases: TGCAGCGCCGGGACAGATAATCAGCCCCAGCATTTT. It encodes CSAGTDNQPQHF. Together with reference TRBV29-1 and TRBJ1-5, the CDR3 gives the full variable domain: SAVISQKPSRDICQRGTSLTIQCQVDSQVTMMFWYRQQPGQSLTLIATANQGSEATYESGFVIDKFPISRPNLTFSTLTVSNMSPEDSSIYLCSAGTDNQPQHFGDGTRLSIL.

V gene TRBV28 combines with J gene TRBJ2-1, with TRBD2 identical over 8 bases. V shed 5 bases, J shed 7 bases, and the junction held 13 bases outside the gene matches. In germline, CDR1 is MDHEN, CDR2 SYDVKM. The CDR3 runs 16 residues. The CDR3 spells CASSPVAGGLPNEQFF. CDR3 DNA: TGTGCCAGCAGTCCGGTGGCGGGGGGTTTACCAAATGAGCAGTTCTTC.

The rearrangement joins TRBV4-3 to TRBJ1-2, with D uncertain. Germline loops: CDR1 LGHNA, CDR2 YSLEER. This CDR3 has 16 residues. The germline V and J ends were trimmed by 1 base and 3 bases, with 15 bases remaining between them. CDR3 sequence (DNA): TGCGCCAGCAGCCAAGCGGCGGGATTCACTTACTATGGCTACACCTTC. This codes for CASSQAAGFTYYGYTF.

The V and J genes are TRBV6-6 and TRBJ1-5; D uncertain. Trimming pared 7 bases from V and 0 bases from J, leaving 7 bases between. The germline V gene encodes CDR1 MNHNY and CDR2 SVGAGI (reference sequence). This CDR3 spans 13 amino acids. The DNA for the CDR3 is TGTGCCAGCACTAGCTATAGCAATCAGCCCCAGCATTTT. Its translation: CASTSYSNQPQHF.

The chain combines TRBV4-3 with TRBJ1-2, with 8 bases that match TRBD1. Germline trimming cut 0 bases from V and 8 bases from J; bases unmatched to any gene: 5. The V gene's germline CDR1 is LGHNA and CDR2 YSLEER. The CDR3 loop spans 14 amino acids. This CDR3 is CASSQDAGGGGYTF. CDR3 bases: TGCGCCAGCAGCCAAGATGCAGGGGGCGGGGGCTACACCTTC.

This chain links TRBV10-3 with TRBJ1-1; 8 bases line up with TRBD1. The CDR3 length is 12 residues. The V and J ends lost 6 bases and 11 bases, in that order; junction bases with no gene match: 8. Germline V gene lookup returns CDR1 ENHRY and CDR2 SYGVKD. DNA of the CDR3: TGTGCCATCAGACCCGACAGGGGAGAGGCTTTCTTT. Protein product: CAIRPDRGEAFF.

J is TRBJ1-1 and V is TRBV5-1; TRBD1 matches 9 bases. CDR1 SGHRS and CDR2 YFSETQ come from the germline V gene. With 0 bases clipped from V and 4 bases from J, the junction kept 1 base outside the gene matches. The CDR3 is 14 residues long. DNA of the CDR3: TGCGCCAGCAGCTTGGGGGACAGGGTCACTGAAGCTTTCTTT. This sequence encodes CASSLGDRVTEAFF.